This T cell receptor (beta chain) was recovered during a study of cytomegalovirus exposure and HLA in healthy donors. General study points: CMV serostatus was the sole immune exposure data available.

Remarks on this clone: Antigen unknown.

Germline V CDR1 and CDR2: MNHNY, SVGAGI (reference sequence). The CDR3 contains 15 residues. V lost 6 bases and J lost 2, with 14 bases in between. The PCR had 60 Vbeta and 13 Jbeta primers. The method was immunoSEQ multiplex PCR; TCRdb's version includes in-frame clones alone and lacks a portion of them. Of about 180,000 clones listed, about 79% are singletons. What was sequenced was PBMCs. The clonotype comes from a man aged 18 to 29 in good health and CMV-seronegative. The chain recombines TRBV6-6 with TRBJ1-5, with D perhaps TRBD1 (5 bases). The CDR3 is CASRSRVMGNQPQHF. As DNA, the CDR3 is TGTGCCAGCAGGTCCAGGGTTATGGGCAATCAGCCCCAGCATTTT.